This TCR beta chain comes out of a study of cytomegalovirus exposure and HLA in healthy donors. Across the whole study: The same platform used for the 500 to 850 first-cohort repertoires was also used for the 90 to 150 validation repertoires, as a later analysis reported.

Study conclusions and caveats: Within the 120 or so validation repertoires, first-cohort TCR clusters tended to co-occur, according to a later analysis. Confirmation was obtained in vitro that three CMV-associated chains are specific for CMV antigens.

Produced via immunoSEQ multiplex PCR; TCRdb's table is partial and in-frame only. The table records about 150,000 clones, around 84% of them present only once. V shed 7 bases and J shed 3 bases, with 13 bases lying between them. Germline values: CDR1 SGDLS, CDR2 YYNGEE. This CDR3 spans 14 amino acids. This clone showed up just once. Its target is not known. Separate from the approximately 670-subject first cohort, the approximately 120-subject validation cohort was the one that the donors belonged to. The rearrangement links TRBV9 to TRBJ2-2; a weak D match, TRBD1 (6 bases). This receptor was obtained from a human donor in good health. Sequencing was performed on PBMCs. CDR3 sequence: CASAMAGDTGELFF. DNA for the CDR3: TGTGCCAGCGCTATGGCAGGGGACACCGGGGAGCTGTTTTTT.